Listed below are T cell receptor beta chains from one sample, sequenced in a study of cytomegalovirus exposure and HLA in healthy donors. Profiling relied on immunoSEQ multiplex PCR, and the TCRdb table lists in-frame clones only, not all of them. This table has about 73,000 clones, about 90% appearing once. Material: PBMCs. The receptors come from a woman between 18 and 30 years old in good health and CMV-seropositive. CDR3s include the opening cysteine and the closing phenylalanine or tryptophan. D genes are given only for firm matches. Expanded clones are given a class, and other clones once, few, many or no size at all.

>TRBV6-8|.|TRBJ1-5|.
CASSYPIGGAGCSNQPQHF
TGTGCCAGCAGTTACCCTATAGGGGGGGCAGGGTGCAGCAATCAGCCCCAGCATTTT
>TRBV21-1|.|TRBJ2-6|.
CASSKVARVEGASGANVLTF
TGTGCCAGCAGCAAAGTTGCAAGGGTGGAGGGGGCATCAGGGGCCAACGTCCTGACTTTC
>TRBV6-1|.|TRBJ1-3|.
CASTHRQYSGNTIYF
TGTGCCAGCACGCATAGACAGTACTCTGGAAACACCATATATTTT
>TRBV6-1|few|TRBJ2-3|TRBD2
CASIGLAGSADTQYF
TGTGCCAGCATTGGACTAGCGGGATCCGCAGATACGCAGTATTTT
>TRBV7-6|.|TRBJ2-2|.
CASSLARTGWSRGSNTGELFF
TGTGCCAGCAGCTTAGCCCGGACAGGGTGGAGTCGCGGGAGTAACACCGGGGAGCTGTTTTTT
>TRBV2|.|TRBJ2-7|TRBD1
CASRRQGTYEQYF
TGTGCCAGCAGACGACAGGGCACCTACGAGCAGTACTTC
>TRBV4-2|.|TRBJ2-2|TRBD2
CASSQDTSGGAGELFF
TGTGCCAGCAGCCAAGATACTAGCGGGGGGGCCGGGGAGCTGTTTTTT
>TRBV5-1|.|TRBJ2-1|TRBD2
CASSRRLAGDSYNEQFF
TGCGCCAGCAGCCGCAGACTAGCGGGAGACTCCTACAATGAGCAGTTCTTC
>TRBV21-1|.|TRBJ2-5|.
CASSKGEAETQYF
TGTGCCAGCAGCAAAGGAGAGGCGGAGACCCAGTACTTC
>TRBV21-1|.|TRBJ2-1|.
CASTQKWLAYPQEQFF
TGTGCCAGCACCCAAAAGTGGCTAGCGTATCCTCAAGAGCAGTTCTTC
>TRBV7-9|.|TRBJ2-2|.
CASSSGTTGELFF
TGTGCCAGCAGCTCAGGCACCACCGGGGAGCTGTTTTTT
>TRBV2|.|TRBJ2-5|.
CAVLHEGGAQETQYF
TGTGCGGTACTTCACGAGGGGGGGGCCCAAGAGACCCAGTACTTC
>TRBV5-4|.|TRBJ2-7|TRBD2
CASSPPGTSGSYEQYF
TGTGCCAGCAGCCCACCGGGGACTAGTGGATCTTACGAGCAGTACTTC
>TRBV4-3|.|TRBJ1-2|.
CASSQETGRANYGYTF
TGCGCCAGCAGCCAAGAAACAGGGAGGGCTAACTATGGCTACACCTTC
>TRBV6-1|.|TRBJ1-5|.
CASSDSPPEPQHF
TGTGCCAGCAGTGATAGCCCTCCCGAGCCCCAGCATTTT
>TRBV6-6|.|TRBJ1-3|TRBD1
CATGGQGFSGNTIYF
TGTGCCACCGGGGGACAGGGTTTCTCTGGAAACACCATATATTTT
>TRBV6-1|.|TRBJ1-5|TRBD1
CASSVQTGGIHQPQHF
TGTGCCAGCAGTGTCCAAACAGGGGGTATTCATCAGCCCCAGCATTTT
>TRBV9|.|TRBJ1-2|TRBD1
CASRAGGAGYTF
TGTGCCAGCAGGGCAGGGGGAGCTGGCTACACCTTC
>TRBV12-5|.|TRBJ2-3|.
CASGLGRAATDTQYF
TGTGCTAGTGGTTTGGGGCGGGCTGCCACAGATACGCAGTATTTT
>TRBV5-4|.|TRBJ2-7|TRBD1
CASSLDPRRGLRGEQYF
TGTGCCAGCAGCTTGGACCCCCGAAGGGGGCTGAGGGGGGAGCAGTACTTC
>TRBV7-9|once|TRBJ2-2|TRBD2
CASSLSGSLTGELFF
TGTGCCAGCAGTCTTAGCGGGAGCCTCACCGGGGAGCTGTTTTTT
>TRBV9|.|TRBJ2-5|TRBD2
CASSVVGGGETQYF
TGTGCCAGCAGCGTAGTTGGCGGGGGAGAGACCCAGTACTTC
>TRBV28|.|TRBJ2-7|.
CASSSGQSYEQYF
TGTGCCAGCAGCTCCGGACAGTCCTACGAGCAGTACTTC
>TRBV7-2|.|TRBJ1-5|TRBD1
CASSYSLGGFQPQHF
TGTGCCAGCAGCTACTCGTTAGGGGGCTTTCAGCCCCAGCATTTT
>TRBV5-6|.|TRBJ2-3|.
CASSFLSDTQYF
TGTGCCAGCAGCTTCCTCTCCGATACGCAGTATTTT
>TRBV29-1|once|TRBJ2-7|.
CSVGGHEQYF
TGCAGCGTTGGCGGCCACGAGCAGTACTTC
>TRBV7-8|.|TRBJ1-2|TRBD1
CASSLVGTGVGGYTF
TGTGCCAGCAGCTTAGTTGGGACAGGGGTGGGTGGCTACACCTTC
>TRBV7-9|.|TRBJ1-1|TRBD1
CASSFPTGVNTEAFF
TGTGCCAGCAGCTTCCCAACAGGGGTGAACACTGAAGCTTTCTTT
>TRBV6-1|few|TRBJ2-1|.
CASSVSEYNEQFF
TGTGCCAGCAGTGTGTCAGAATACAATGAGCAGTTCTTC
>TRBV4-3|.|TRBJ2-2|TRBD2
CASSQGGGGGNTGELFF
TGCGCCAGCAGCCAAGGGGGCGGGGGGGGAAACACCGGGGAGCTGTTTTTT
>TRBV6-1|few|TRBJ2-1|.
CASSEGEENEQFF
TGTGCCAGCAGTGAAGGGGAGGAAAATGAGCAGTTCTTC
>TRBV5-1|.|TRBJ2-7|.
CASSPSSYEQYF
TGCGCCAGCAGCCCCTCCTCCTACGAGCAGTACTTC
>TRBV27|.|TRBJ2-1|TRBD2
CASRRGGLAGGGIYEQFF
TGTGCCAGCAGGCGAGGTGGGCTAGCGGGAGGAGGGATCTATGAGCAGTTCTTC
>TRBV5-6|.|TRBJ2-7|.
CASSSSSYEQYF
TGTGCCAGCAGCTCGAGCTCCTACGAGCAGTACTTC
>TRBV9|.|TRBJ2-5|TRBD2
CASSVAPRSGAETQYF
TGTGCCAGCAGCGTAGCACCCAGGAGCGGGGCAGAGACCCAGTACTTC
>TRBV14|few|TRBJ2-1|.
CASSQDLTGEQFF
TGTGCCAGCAGCCAGGACCTGACAGGTGAGCAGTTCTTC
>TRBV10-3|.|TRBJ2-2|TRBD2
CAISEPSGRAANTGELFF
TGTGCCATCAGTGAGCCTAGCGGGAGGGCCGCGAACACCGGGGAGCTGTTTTTT
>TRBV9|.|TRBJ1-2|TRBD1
CASSVADRGAGYTF
TGTGCCAGCAGCGTAGCGGACAGGGGTGCTGGCTACACCTTC
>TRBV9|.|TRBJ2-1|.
CASSVAGTYTEGEQFF
TGTGCCAGCAGCGTAGCTGGGACATATACTGAGGGTGAGCAGTTCTTC
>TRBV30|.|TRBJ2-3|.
CAWSVGRDTQYF
TGTGCCTGGAGTGTAGGGAGGGATACGCAGTATTTT
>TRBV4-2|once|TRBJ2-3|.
CASSQDSRVRDTQYF
TGTGCCAGCAGCCAAGATTCCAGGGTTAGAGATACGCAGTATTTT
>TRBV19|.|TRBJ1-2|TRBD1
CASSTRPGQGSGYTF
TGTGCCAGTAGTACCCGCCCGGGACAGGGTAGCGGCTACACCTTC
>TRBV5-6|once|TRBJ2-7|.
CASSLSSDSYEQYF
TGTGCCAGCAGCTTATCCTCGGACAGCTACGAGCAGTACTTC
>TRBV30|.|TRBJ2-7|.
CAQRTDTYEQYF
TGTGCCCAAAGGACAGATACCTACGAGCAGTACTTC
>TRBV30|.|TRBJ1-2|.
CAWSQSDYGYTF
TGTGCCTGGAGTCAATCGGACTATGGCTACACCTTC
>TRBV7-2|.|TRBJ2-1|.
CASSLVGSGVSYNEQFF
TGTGCCAGCAGCTTAGTTGGCTCGGGGGTCTCCTACAATGAGCAGTTCTTC
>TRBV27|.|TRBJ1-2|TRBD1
CASSMKTGSIYGYTF
TGTGCCAGCAGTATGAAGACAGGGAGCATCTATGGCTACACCTTC
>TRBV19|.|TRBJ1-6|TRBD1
CASSLPGQGHSPLHF
TGTGCCAGTAGTCTGCCGGGACAGGGGCATTCACCCCTCCACTTT
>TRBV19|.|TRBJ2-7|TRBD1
CASRDRYEQYF
TGTGCCAGTAGGGACAGGTACGAGCAGTACTTC
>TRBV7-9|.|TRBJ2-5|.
CASSPVGVGLAETQYF
TGTGCCAGCAGCCCCGTCGGGGTCGGGCTGGCAGAGACCCAGTACTTC
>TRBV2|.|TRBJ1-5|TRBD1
CASSASGTGGINQPQHF
TGTGCCAGCAGTGCCTCCGGGACAGGGGGGATCAATCAGCCCCAGCATTTT